This is a list of T cell receptor beta chains from one sample in a study of cytomegalovirus exposure and HLA in healthy donors. TCRdb's table, derived via immunoSEQ multiplex PCR, lists solely in-frame clones and lacks some. The sample shows 90,000 to 120,000 clones, less than 85% of them seen only once. The sequencing sample was made of PBMCs. The receptors here all came from a man between 18 and 35 years old in good health and CMV-seronegative. Both conserved end residues are part of each CDR3. The order of the fields is clone size, D gene, CDR3 length, V gene, J gene, CDR3 protein, CDR3 DNA. D genes are given only for firm matches. Size tells how often a clone was seen (once, few, many) or the class of an expanded clone, and some rows leave it out.

clone size: once; D gene: TRBD2; CDR3 length: 15; V gene: TRBV14; J gene: TRBJ2-2; CDR3 protein: CASSQAGGGTGELFF; CDR3 DNA: TGTGCCAGCAGCCAGGCTGGCGGGGGGACCGGGGAGCTGTTTTTT
clone size: NA; D gene: TRBD2; CDR3 length: 17; V gene: TRBV19; J gene: TRBJ2-1; CDR3 protein: CASSASRAGGSYNEQFF; CDR3 DNA: TGTGCCAGTAGCGCGAGTAGGGCGGGGGGCTCCTACAATGAGCAGTTCTTC
clone size: NA; D gene: NA; CDR3 length: 18; V gene: TRBV19; J gene: TRBJ1-1; CDR3 protein: CASSIGGAWTDTDTEAFF; CDR3 DNA: TGTGCCAGTAGTATCGGGGGGGCATGGACGGACACAGACACTGAAGCTTTCTTT
clone size: NA; D gene: TRBD1; CDR3 length: 14; V gene: TRBV19; J gene: TRBJ1-6; CDR3 protein: CASSRTGINSPLHF; CDR3 DNA: TGTGCCAGTAGCCGGACAGGGATAAATTCACCCCTCCACTTT
clone size: NA; D gene: TRBD1; CDR3 length: 17; V gene: TRBV7-3; J gene: TRBJ2-2; CDR3 protein: CASSLSGTGGFTGELFF; CDR3 DNA: TGTGCCAGCAGCTTAAGTGGGACAGGGGGCTTCACCGGGGAGCTGTTTTTT
clone size: NA; D gene: NA; CDR3 length: 13; V gene: TRBV15; J gene: TRBJ1-4; CDR3 protein: CATSRSGNEKLFF; CDR3 DNA: TGTGCCACCTCGAGGTCGGGTAATGAAAAACTGTTTTTT
clone size: NA; D gene: NA; CDR3 length: 13; V gene: TRBV19; J gene: TRBJ1-1; CDR3 protein: CASSFGLNTEAFF; CDR3 DNA: TGTGCCAGTAGTTTTGGGCTGAACACTGAAGCTTTCTTT
clone size: few; D gene: NA; CDR3 length: 15; V gene: TRBV7-2; J gene: TRBJ2-3; CDR3 protein: CASSFRRGGIDTQYF; CDR3 DNA: TGTGCCAGCAGCTTTCGGCGTGGAGGGATAGATACGCAGTATTTT
clone size: NA; D gene: NA; CDR3 length: 13; V gene: TRBV7-6; J gene: TRBJ2-7; CDR3 protein: CASSRDFSYEQYF; CDR3 DNA: TGTGCCAGCAGCCGGGACTTCTCCTACGAGCAGTACTTC
clone size: NA; D gene: TRBD2; CDR3 length: 18; V gene: TRBV5-1; J gene: TRBJ2-3; CDR3 protein: CASSLVVGWRGGSDTQYF; CDR3 DNA: TGCGCCAGCAGCTTGGTCGTTGGGTGGCGGGGGGGGTCAGATACGCAGTATTTT
clone size: NA; D gene: TRBD1; CDR3 length: 16; V gene: TRBV4-2; J gene: TRBJ2-4; CDR3 protein: CASSSRGRDRVLIQYF; CDR3 DNA: TGTGCCAGCAGCTCAAGGGGGCGGGACAGGGTTCTAATTCAGTACTTC
clone size: NA; D gene: NA; CDR3 length: 14; V gene: TRBV10-3; J gene: TRBJ2-7; CDR3 protein: CAISGTVSSYEQYF; CDR3 DNA: TGTGCCATCAGTGGGACAGTCAGCTCCTACGAGCAGTACTTC
clone size: NA; D gene: TRBD1; CDR3 length: 16; V gene: TRBV9; J gene: TRBJ1-1; CDR3 protein: CASSVGTDLVNTEAFF; CDR3 DNA: TGTGCCAGCAGCGTTGGGACAGATCTTGTGAACACTGAAGCTTTCTTT
clone size: NA; D gene: NA; CDR3 length: 11; V gene: TRBV5-8; J gene: TRBJ2-1; CDR3 protein: CASSLRQEQFF; CDR3 DNA: TGTGCCAGCAGCTTAAGACAGGAGCAGTTCTTC
clone size: NA; D gene: NA; CDR3 length: 14; V gene: TRBV28; J gene: TRBJ2-4; CDR3 protein: CASSLSGAKNIQYF; CDR3 DNA: TGTGCCAGCAGTTTATCAGGGGCCAAAAACATTCAGTACTTC
clone size: NA; D gene: NA; CDR3 length: 15; V gene: TRBV5-1; J gene: TRBJ1-2; CDR3 protein: CASSLAGVTVLGYTF; CDR3 DNA: TGCGCCAGCAGCTTGGCCGGGGTAACAGTCTTAGGCTACACCTTC
clone size: NA; D gene: NA; CDR3 length: 15; V gene: TRBV4-2; J gene: TRBJ1-5; CDR3 protein: CASSQATENDQPQHF; CDR3 DNA: TGTGCCAGCAGCCAAGCTACCGAAAATGATCAGCCCCAGCATTTT
clone size: NA; D gene: NA; CDR3 length: 14; V gene: TRBV29-1; J gene: TRBJ1-2; CDR3 protein: CSVEVGAGIEGYTF; CDR3 DNA: TGCAGCGTTGAAGTAGGGGCAGGGATAGAGGGCTACACCTTC
clone size: NA; D gene: NA; CDR3 length: 14; V gene: TRBV5-1; J gene: TRBJ2-3; CDR3 protein: CASSLVGGPDTQYF; CDR3 DNA: TGCGCCAGCAGCTTGGTGGGGGGACCAGATACGCAGTATTTT
clone size: few; D gene: TRBD1; CDR3 length: 14; V gene: TRBV6-1; J gene: TRBJ1-2; CDR3 protein: CASSAGTGVSGYTF; CDR3 DNA: TGTGCCAGCAGTGCCGGGACAGGGGTTAGTGGCTACACCTTC
clone size: NA; D gene: NA; CDR3 length: 19; V gene: TRBV7-9; J gene: TRBJ1-6; CDR3 protein: CASSFDPGALSSYNSPLHF; CDR3 DNA: TGTGCCAGCAGCTTCGATCCAGGGGCCCTGAGCTCCTATAATTCACCCCTCCACTTT
clone size: NA; D gene: TRBD2; CDR3 length: 18; V gene: TRBV5-1; J gene: TRBJ2-2; CDR3 protein: CASSPNPQAGGRTGELFF; CDR3 DNA: TGCGCCAGCAGCCCCAACCCCCAGGCGGGGGGGCGGACCGGGGAGCTGTTTTTT
clone size: NA; D gene: NA; CDR3 length: 12; V gene: TRBV7-9; J gene: TRBJ2-2; CDR3 protein: CASEARAGELFF; CDR3 DNA: TGTGCCAGCGAGGCCCGGGCCGGGGAGCTGTTTTTT
clone size: NA; D gene: TRBD1; CDR3 length: 14; V gene: TRBV29-1; J gene: TRBJ1-1; CDR3 protein: CSVPMGQGRSEAFF; CDR3 DNA: TGCAGCGTCCCAATGGGACAGGGGCGATCTGAAGCTTTCTTT